The 19 T cell receptor beta chains in this list originate from one sample, sequenced in a study of cytomegalovirus exposure and HLA in healthy donors. Use of 60 Vbeta and 13 Jbeta primers characterized the PCR. Method: immunoSEQ multiplex PCR; TCRdb's copy keeps in-frame clones and lacks some. Among 180,000 or so clones listed, 75% to 85% were seen once. The material sequenced was PBMCs. These receptors were collected from a woman in her 30s in good health and CMV-seropositive.

This clone has a single count. The chain carries TRBV6-5 and TRBJ2-3; TRBD2 matches at 8 bases. The CDR3 is made up of 15 amino acids. The V gene's germline CDR1 is MNHEY and CDR2 SVGAGI. With 1 base clipped from V and 6 bases from J, the junction kept 6 bases outside the gene matches. The CDR3 DNA sequence: TGTGCCAGCAGTTACTTCGGGGGGGCCAGGGATACGCAGTATTTT. Translating gives CASSYFGGARDTQYF.

Here the CDR3 reads CASSGQGFATNEKLFF. DNA of the CDR3: TGTGCCAGCAGTGGTCAGGGCTTCGCAACTAATGAAAAACTGTTTTTT. V is TRBV6-1 and J is TRBJ1-4; weak D call: TRBD1 (5 bases). The CDR3 is made up of 16 amino acids. Trimming shortened V by 4 bases and J by 0 bases, and 12 bases separated the two germline ends. Germline CDR1 MNHNS, CDR2 SASEGT.

This clone was detected only a few times. The V gene is TRBV29-1, the J gene TRBJ2-2; TRBD1 matches at 9 bases. The CDR3 is 16 residues long. Trimming at V came to 6 bases and at J to 4 bases, leaving 12 bases not matched to a gene. The germline V gene encodes CDR1 SQVTM and CDR2 ANQGSEA. DNA of the CDR3: TGCAGCGTGACCGCGACAGGGGGGGATAGCACCGGGGAGCTGTTTTTT. It encodes CSVTATGGDSTGELFF.

The chain uses TRBV9 and TRBJ2-2; D unclear. Trimming removed 3 bases from V and 7 bases from J, with 7 bases in between. This CDR3 has 12 amino acids. Germline CDR1 is SGDLS and CDR2 is YYNGEE. The CDR3 nucleotides are TGTGCCAGCAGCGCCGTTCGCGGGGAGCTGTTTTTT. Translating it yields CASSAVRGELFF.

The chain uses TRBV9 and TRBJ2-2; D might be TRBD1 (7 bases). The V gene lost 1 base and the J gene lost 2 bases, with 15 bases spanning the gap. This CDR3 contains 17 residues. The germline V gene encodes CDR1 SGDLS and CDR2 YYNGEE. CDR3 in DNA: TGTGCCAGCAGCGTACCCCTGGAGGGGGCAAACACCGGGGAGCTGTTTTTT. This gives the protein CASSVPLEGANTGELFF.

This chain connects TRBV7-2 to TRBJ2-1, with 9 bases matching TRBD2. Trimming removed 5 bases from V and 7 bases from J; junction bases left unmatched: 9. CDR1 is SGHTA and CDR2 is FQGNSA in the germline V gene. The length of the CDR3 is 15 residues. The chain's CDR3 is CASSPEAGGVNEQFF. As DNA, the CDR3 is TGTGCCAGCAGCCCAGAGGCGGGGGGGGTTAATGAGCAGTTCTTC.

The J gene is TRBJ1-2, the V gene TRBV27; TRBD1 agrees at 8 bases. CDR3 length: 16 residues. Germline loops: CDR1 MNHEY, CDR2 SMNVEV (reference sequence). The V and J ends lost 2 bases and 7 bases, in that order; junction bases with no gene match: 12. The CDR3 DNA follows: TGTGCCAGCAGTTTAACGCCAGGGGGCGCATCGGTTGGCTACACCTTC. Translation gives CASSLTPGGASVGYTF.

The rearrangement joins TRBV27 to TRBJ2-2; weak D call: TRBD1 (5 bases). The CDR3 loop spans 13 amino acids. The V end was cut by 5 bases, the J end by 6 bases, with 10 bases between. In germline, CDR1 is MNHEY, CDR2 SMNVEV (reference sequence). The CDR3 DNA reads TGTGCCAGCAGTCGAAAGGGGTCCGGGGAGCTGTTTTTT. This codes for CASSRKGSGELFF.

This sequence joins TRBV7-9 and TRBJ2-2; D might be TRBD2 (6 bases). Trimming took 6 bases from V and 2 from J, leaving 19 bases between them. Germline CDR1 SEHNR, CDR2 FQNEAQ (reference sequence). The CDR3 is made up of 17 amino acids. The CDR3: CASRPGPRGSNTGELFF. The CDR3 bases are TGTGCCAGCAGGCCCGGGCCCCGGGGGTCCAACACCGGGGAGCTGTTTTTT.

V is TRBV5-5 and J is TRBJ1-5; the D is unclear. Trimming stripped 0 bases from V and 0 bases from J, with 7 bases between. Germline CDR1 and CDR2: SGHKS and YYEKEE (reference sequence). This CDR3 is 15 amino acids long. The CDR3 spells CASSLAGNSNQPQHF. The DNA for the CDR3 is TGTGCCAGCAGCTTGGCCGGGAATAGCAATCAGCCCCAGCATTTT.

The chain couples TRBV7-2 to TRBJ1-2; 7 nucleotides align to TRBD1. The germline V gene has CDR1 SGHTA and CDR2 FQGNSA. The CDR3 loop spans 15 amino acids. The junction had 11 bases not matched to a gene; V was cut back by 5 bases and J by 5 bases. The CDR3 is CASSKRQGGGYGYTF. CDR3 sequence (DNA): TGTGCCAGCAGCAAAAGACAGGGTGGAGGTTATGGCTACACCTTC.

This sequence joins TRBV7-9 and TRBJ1-1; D perhaps matches TRBD1 (6 bases). This CDR3 contains 14 residues. Germline V gene sequence: CDR1 SEHNR, CDR2 FQNEAQ (reference sequence). V was pared by 4 bases and J by 0 bases, with 9 bases between. The CDR3 bases are TGTGCCAGCAGCTCACAGGGTATGAACACTGAAGCTTTCTTT. Translation: CASSSQGMNTEAFF.

This clone came up once. The chain has TRBV7-7 and TRBJ2-2; D is possibly TRBD1 (6 bases). Germline CDR1 is SSHAT and CDR2 is FNYEAQ (reference sequence). V was shortened by 1 base and J by 5 bases, with 14 bases between the two germline ends. The CDR3 loop spans 16 amino acids. The CDR3 sequence: CASSLGRGPGTGELFF. CDR3 sequence (DNA): TGTGCCAGCAGCTTAGGCAGGGGCCCGGGAACCGGGGAGCTGTTTTTT.

The chain employs TRBV4-1 and TRBJ2-5; 10 bases match TRBD1. The CDR3 consists of 15 residues. V shed 4 bases and J 5 bases; nucleotides not matched to a gene: 7. CDR1 and CDR2 (germline): MGHRA, YSYEKL. The CDR3 DNA sequence: TGCGCCAGCAGCCCGACAGGGGGCTTTCTGGAGACCCAGTACTTC. Translating it yields CASSPTGGFLETQYF.

This chain joins TRBV7-8 and TRBJ2-7; weak D call: TRBD1 (5 bases). V was pared by 5 bases and J by 5 bases, with 13 bases between. The CDR3 covers 13 residues. Germline V gene lookup returns CDR1 SGHVS and CDR2 FQNEAQ. CDR3 amino acids: CASSTLPGNEQYF. CDR3 DNA: TGTGCCAGCAGCACTCTGCCAGGGAACGAGCAGTACTTC.

The CDR3: CASSRPVPGETQYF. Written as DNA, the CDR3 is TGTGCCAGCAGCCGCCCCGTGCCAGGGGAGACCCAGTACTTC. This rearrangement joins TRBV11-2 to TRBJ2-5; possibly TRBD1 for D (5 bases). CDR1 is SGHAT and CDR2 is FQNNGV in the germline V gene. The CDR3 is made up of 14 amino acids. Trimming took off 5 bases at V and 5 bases at J, with 15 bases between the two ends.

This clone was seen just once. The chain is built from TRBV11-1 and TRBJ2-2; maybe TRBD1 (6 bases). Between the trimmed V and J ends, which lost 1 base and 5 bases, there was a span of 14 bases. Germline lookup yields CDR1 SGHAT and CDR2 FQDESV (reference sequence). This CDR3 comprises 16 residues. The CDR3 loop is CASSLGHRDRTGELFF. For the CDR3, the DNA is TGTGCCAGCAGCTTAGGCCACAGGGATAGGACCGGGGAGCTGTTTTTT.

The V gene is TRBV5-6, the J gene TRBJ1-3; no firm D call. CDR1 SGHDT and CDR2 YYEEEE come from the germline V gene. The CDR3 length is 15 residues. V lost 2 bases and J lost 4, with 13 bases in between. This CDR3 reads CASSFYSPKGNTIYF. The CDR3 region has the DNA TGTGCCAGCAGCTTCTACAGTCCGAAAGGAAACACCATATATTTT.

The CDR3: CASSVDNGGAVDTQYF. CDR3 bases: TGTGCCAGCAGCGTAGATAACGGGGGGGCCGTTGATACGCAGTATTTT. J is TRBJ2-3 and V is TRBV9; 8 nucleotides align to TRBD2. V gave up 0 bases and J gave up 6 bases; unmatched junction bases: 9. Germline CDR1 and CDR2: SGDLS and YYNGEE. This CDR3 has 16 amino acids.